This T cell receptor (beta chain) was sequenced for a study of T cell responses to AZD1222 COVID-19 vaccine (TCRdb year 2021). At the level of the whole study: Because spike-specific TCR depth and breadth did not differ between the two schedules, AZD1222 recipients who got a second dose at roughly 4 weeks were pooled with those who got a second dose at roughly 12 weeks. TCR sequencing was performed for about 240 trial participants, of whom approximately 200 were given two doses of AZD1222 and around 26 were given two doses of MenACWY control vaccine. Trial participants were enrolled by age into subgroups of 18-55, 56-69 and 70-plus years, and about 150, 27 and 61 TCR-sequenced participants, respectively, were included in these subgroups. The research as a whole found: Conclusions about previously exposed vaccinees are limited, since just a handful of AZD1222 recipients were seropositive for SARS-CoV-2 at baseline. The 56-69-year group was small, and its depth increase did not reach significance, likely because of low power. Because no day 14 peak-response samples were available, repertoires were characterized only after the peak T cell response. After two AZD1222 doses, both the breadth and the depth of spike-specific TCRs were significantly higher than at day 0 and than in MenACWY recipients. Most participants were white British and females outnumbered males, and the authors suggested that clonal diversity may have been underestimated. CD4 TCRs associated with the vaccine covered the entire spike protein, and the dominant responses were in regions 160-218 and 743-854. Nearly half of unique spike-specific TCRs reportedly recognized epitopes outside regions mutated in the B.1.351 and B.1.1.7 variants.

The CDR3 regions of human TCRbeta chains were analyzed by immunosequencing. Per the source publication's procedure: Repertoire TCRs were checked for matches against a reference library of SARS-CoV-2-specific TCRs that had been generated using the MIRA antigen-specificity platform. Breadth was defined as the fraction of unique TCRs that were SARS-CoV-2-associated, and depth was defined as the fraction of total T cells that were SARS-CoV-2-associated. Using the MIRA data, each spike-specific TCR was assigned both to the spike region to which the TCR was reactive and to a CD4 or CD8 class. Log10-transformed breadth and depth values were compared by one-way ANOVA with Sidak's multiple comparisons tests. TCRdb limited this immuneACCESS table to in-frame rearrangements with V and J called. A share of clones is missing; checked studies link under half to unresolved V genes, and the rest is unexplained. The V and J calls and clone size are taken from that table; D and trimming were inferred from the DNA. The sample table shows 130,000 to 150,000 clones, and roughly 92% are seen once. Together, the top ten hold 1.7% of the sample.

Regarding this clone: The specificity of this receptor is unknown. Base quality data are lacking; no much larger clone is found one base away.

The V end gives up 0 bases and the J end 4 bases, leaving 2 bases in the junction not matched to a gene. Including cysteine and phenylalanine, the CDR3 has 14 amino acids. Only the CDR3 DNA stays, 42 bases, in frame from base 1. CDR1 SGHDT and CDR2 YYEEEE were looked up in the germline V gene. Taken with the paper, the label for time point translates to: baseline before first vaccination. Vaccinee samples were obtained from the UK trials COV001 and COV002, which included a single-blind randomized controlled phase 2/3 trial of AZD1222 (ChAdOx1 nCoV-19) in healthy adults. For TCRbeta chain sequencing, PBMC samples from trial participants were taken at day 0 and at day 28 after the second dose.

This TCR was recovered from an adult in good health. This material consisted of peripheral blood, taken on day 0 of AZD1222 vaccination. The V gene is TRBV5-6 and the J gene is TRBJ1-2; the junction holds 8 bases that match TRBD1. The nucleotide sequence is TGTGCCAGCAGCTTGGGGACAGGGTCCTATGGCTACACCTTC. Protein translation: CASSLGTGSYGYTF.